These 10 T cell receptor beta chains share one sample of origin, sequenced in a study of CD8+CD57+ T cells in acquired aplastic anemia. Patients chosen for sequencing had shown CD8+CD57+ cell expansion by flow cytometry. The use of genomic DNA as template underpinned the TCR beta VDJ and CDR3 profiling. TCRdb recomputed calls from the reads with MiXCR, one row per CDR3 protein. This table has about 180,000 distinct CDR3 sequences, roughly 50% appearing once. The sample taken for sequencing was sorted CD4+, CD8+, or CD8+CD57+ T cells (not recorded which) from PBMCs. These receptors were obtained from a human donor with aplastic anemia.

This clonotype was seen only a few times. This chain connects TRBV24-1 to TRBJ2-3; tentatively, D is TRBD1 (6 bases). V lost 2 bases and J lost 2, with 7 bases in between. CDR1 is KGHDR and CDR2 is SFDVKD in the germline V gene. This CDR3 has 14 residues. CDR3 in DNA: TGTGCCACCAGTGATTGGACAGACACAGATACGCAGTATTTT. As protein: CATSDWTDTDTQYF.

This clonotype was recorded many times. CDR3 coding DNA: TGCGCCAGCACTCGGCCAGTTCCAACTTGTAACTATGGCTACACCTTC. Translation: CASTRPVPTCNYGYTF. The chain couples TRBV10-1 to TRBJ1-2, with D unresolved. CDR3 size: 16 residues. The V gene lost 7 bases and the J gene lost 1 base, with 19 bases spanning the gap. Germline loops: CDR1 WNHNN, CDR2 SYGVQD (reference sequence).

The rearrangement links TRBV20-1 to TRBJ2-7; 10 nucleotides agree with TRBD2. This CDR3 has 13 residues. V shed 2 bases and J 5 bases; nucleotides not matched to a gene: 3. The germline gives CDR1 DFQATT, CDR2 SNEGSKA (reference sequence). The CDR3 DNA reads TGCAGTGCTAGATTAGCGGGAGGAAACGAGCAGTACTTC. Translating it yields CSARLAGGNEQYF.

This clonotype was found many times. The chain employs TRBV2 and TRBJ1-1; 7 bases are shared with TRBD1. The V gene's germline CDR1 is SNHLY and CDR2 FYNNEI. This CDR3 contains 11 residues. Germline trimming cut 6 bases from V and 8 bases from J; bases unmatched to any gene: 3. CDR3 loop: CASRRDREAFF. CDR3 in DNA: TGTGCCAGCAGGCGGGACAGAGAAGCTTTCTTT.

This clonotype appeared many times. The chain links TRBV19 to TRBJ1-3; D gene uncertain. The CDR3 contains 15 residues. Germline CDR1 reads LNHDA; CDR2 reads SQIVND (reference sequence). The ends were cut back, 4 bases at V and 0 bases at J, with 10 bases in the middle. This CDR3 is CASSSGLLSGNTIYF. CDR3 sequence (DNA): TGTGCCAGTAGTAGCGGACTGCTCTCTGGAAACACCATATATTTT.

The rearrangement joins TRBV20-1 to TRBJ1-1, with D tentatively TRBD1 (5 bases). This CDR3 comprises 15 residues. The V end was cut by 3 bases, the J end by 5 bases, with 19 bases between. Germline CDR1 reads DFQATT; CDR2 reads SNEGSKA (reference sequence). In DNA form, the CDR3 reads TGCAGTGCTAGGGGGGTGGACACCGCGGATACTGAAGCTTTCTTT. Its protein product is CSARGVDTADTEAFF.

This clonotype appeared many times. A read error is possible here, since a much larger clone lies one base away. The chain combines TRBV10-3 with TRBJ2-1; 12 bases agree with TRBD2. The CDR3 runs to 16 residues. In germline, CDR1 is ENHRY, CDR2 SYGVKD. Germline trimming cut 9 bases from V and 6 bases from J; bases unmatched to any gene: 12. The CDR3 sequence is CAIQGTSGGFCNEQFF. As DNA, the CDR3 is TGTGCCATTCAGGGCACTAGCGGGGGGTTCTGCAATGAGCAGTTCTTC.

With regard to this clonotype: The junction departs from germline at one end; a sequencing error may be responsible. The chain has TRBV2 and TRBJ2-1; 10 bases match TRBD2. The CDR3 covers 14 residues. The germline V gene has CDR1 SNHLY and CDR2 FYNNEI. DNA of the CDR3: TGTGCCGCAACCGGGACTAGCGCATACACTGAGCAGTTCTTC. Protein sequence: CAATGTSAYTEQFF.

This clonotype was seen a handful of times. A much larger clone lies a single base off, so this may be a read error. The rearrangement links TRBV5-1 to TRBJ2-2; 9 bases align to TRBD2. CDR1 SGHRS and CDR2 YFSETQ come from the germline V gene. The CDR3 is made up of 15 amino acids. CDR3 coding DNA: TGCGCCAGCAGCTTGGATGGCGGGAGGGCCGGGGGGCTGTTTTTT. Its translation: CASSLDGGRAGGLFF.

The gene calls are TRBV7-3 and TRBJ2-1; TRBD2 aligns across 11 bases. The CDR3 covers 16 residues. Germline V gene data show CDR1 as SGHTA and CDR2 as FQGTGA. Trimming took 5 bases from V and 3 from J; bases not matched to a gene: 6. The CDR3 DNA reads TGTGCCAGCAGCGCCGAGGGACTAGCGGACTACAATGAGCAGTTCTTC. Its protein product is CASSAEGLADYNEQFF.